This TCR beta chain was sequenced in a study of identical twins. Via MiXCR, TCRdb re-called the 5' RACE reads, giving one row per CDR3 protein. The sample has hundreds of thousands of distinct CDR3 sequences; 21% are singletons. Germline assignment: CDR1 DFQATT and CDR2 SNEGSKA (reference sequence). V dropped 7 bases and J dropped 1 base, with 25 bases sitting between them. This CDR3 contains 17 residues. This clonotype appeared a few times. The sample was also reused in another study, on T cells expressing NK-cell markers.

This sequence originates from a woman between 18 and 29 years old in good health. The sample taken for sequencing was PBMCs. The chain combines TRBV20-1 with TRBJ1-1; D not certain. The CDR3 sequence: CSVPPNAGLVPNTEAFF. CDR3 coding DNA: TGCAGTGTCCCCCCGAATGCGGGTCTGGTTCCGAACACTGAAGCTTTCTTT.